This entry concerns a single T cell receptor beta chain. The data are from a study of blood T cell repertoires in COVID-19. On the study more broadly: T cells, B-cell-depleted T cells, or PBMCs supplied cDNA or gDNA.

As originally analysed: Amplification from reference gene primers served as the basis for estimated nucleated cell counts. TCRdb's table, derived via immunoSEQ multiplex PCR, lists solely in-frame clones and lacks some. Clone size and V and J calls were adopted from that table, with D and trimming inferred from the DNA. The table includes about 39,000 clones, 85% to 90% detected once. The CDR3 runs to 14 residues. Looked up from germline, CDR1 is SGHTA and CDR2 is FQGNSA. Trimming shortened V by 4 bases and J by 0 bases, and 7 bases separated the two germline ends. The chain has TRBV7-2 and TRBJ1-5; D not resolved. Input material: peripheral blood. This TCR came from a man aged 50 or older with active or convalescent COVID-19. CDR3 coding DNA: TGTGCCAGCAGCTCGCCAGGTAGCAATCAGCCCCAGCATTTT. Its protein product is CASSSPGSNQPQHF.